This TCR beta chain was identified during a study of radiotherapy plus CTLA-4 blockade in lung cancer. Per germline, CDR1 SGHNT and CDR2 YYREEE (reference sequence). V lost 0 bases, J lost 3 bases, and 4 bases stayed unmatched. The CDR3 contains 15 residues. Clones were read by immunoSEQ multiplex PCR, and TCRdb kept only the in-frame ones, dropping some. The sample carries about 73,000 clones, 87% recorded once. This receptor was taken from a human donor with non-small cell lung cancer that progressed on radiotherapy plus ipilimumab. This chain joins TRBV5-4 and TRBJ2-7, with 9 positions matching TRBD2. Sequenced here: peripheral blood, sampled from a patient treated with radiotherapy plus ipilimumab. DNA of the CDR3: TGTGCCAGCAGCTTGGGTGATAGCGGGAGCTACGAGCAGTACTTC. Its translation: CASSLGDSGSYEQYF.